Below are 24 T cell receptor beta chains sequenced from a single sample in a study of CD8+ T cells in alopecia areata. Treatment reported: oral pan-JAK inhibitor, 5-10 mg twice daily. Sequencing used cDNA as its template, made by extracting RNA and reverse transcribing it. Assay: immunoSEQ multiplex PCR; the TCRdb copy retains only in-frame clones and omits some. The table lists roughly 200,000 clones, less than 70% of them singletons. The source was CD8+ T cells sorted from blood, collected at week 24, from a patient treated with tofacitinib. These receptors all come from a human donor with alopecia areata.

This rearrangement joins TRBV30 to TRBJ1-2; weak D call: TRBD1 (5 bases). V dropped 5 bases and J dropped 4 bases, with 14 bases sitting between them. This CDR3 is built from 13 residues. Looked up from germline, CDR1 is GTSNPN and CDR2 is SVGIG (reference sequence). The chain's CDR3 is CAWEGTDSYGYTF. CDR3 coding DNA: TGTGCCTGGGAAGGGACGGATTCCTATGGCTACACCTTC.

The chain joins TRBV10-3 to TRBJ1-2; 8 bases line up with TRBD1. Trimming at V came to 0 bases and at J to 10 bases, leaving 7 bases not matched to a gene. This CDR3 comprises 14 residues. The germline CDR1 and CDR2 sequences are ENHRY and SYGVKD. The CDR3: CAISESGTGDDYTF. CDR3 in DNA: TGTGCCATCAGTGAGTCTGGGACAGGCGACGACTACACCTTC.

In DNA, the CDR3 is TGTGCCAGCATCAAGGAGTTCACCGGGGAGCTGTTTTTT. It encodes CASIKEFTGELFF. The V call is TRBV2, the J call TRBJ2-2; D is unclear. The V gene lost 7 bases and the J gene lost 4 bases, with 10 bases spanning the gap. The germline V gene has CDR1 SNHLY and CDR2 FYNNEI. The length of the CDR3 is 13 residues. Based on the CDR3 plus reference TRBV2 and TRBJ2-2, the full variable domain is EPEVTQTPSHQVTQMGQEVILRCVPISNHLYFYWYRQILGQKVEFLVSFYNNEISEKSEIFDDQFSVERPDGSNFTLKIRSTKLEDSAMYFCASIKEFTGELFFGEGSRLTVL.

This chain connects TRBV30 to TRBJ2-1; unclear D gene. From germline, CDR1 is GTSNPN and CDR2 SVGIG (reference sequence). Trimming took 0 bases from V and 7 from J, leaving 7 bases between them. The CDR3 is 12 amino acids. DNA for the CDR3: TGTGCCTGGAGTGTACGCGCGAATGAGCAGTTCTTC. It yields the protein CAWSVRANEQFF.

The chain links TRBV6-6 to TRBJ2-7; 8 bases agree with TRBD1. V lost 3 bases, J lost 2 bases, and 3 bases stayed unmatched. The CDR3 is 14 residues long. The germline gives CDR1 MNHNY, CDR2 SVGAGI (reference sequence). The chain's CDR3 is CASSYVGQAYEQYF. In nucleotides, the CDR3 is TGTGCCAGCAGTTATGTGGGACAGGCCTACGAGCAGTACTTC.

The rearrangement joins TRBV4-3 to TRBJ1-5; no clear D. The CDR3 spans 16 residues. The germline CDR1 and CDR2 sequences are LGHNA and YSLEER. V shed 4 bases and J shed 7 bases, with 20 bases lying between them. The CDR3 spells CASSPTISSGVQPQHF. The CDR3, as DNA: TGCGCCAGCAGCCCGACGATCTCCTCGGGAGTGCAGCCCCAGCATTTT.

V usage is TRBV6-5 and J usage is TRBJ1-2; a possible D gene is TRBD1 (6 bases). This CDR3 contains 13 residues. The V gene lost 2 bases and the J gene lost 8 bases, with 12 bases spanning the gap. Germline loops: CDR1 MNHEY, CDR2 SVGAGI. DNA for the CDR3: TGTGCCAGCAGTTACCCAGGGGCGGAAGGCTACACCTTC. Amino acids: CASSYPGAEGYTF.

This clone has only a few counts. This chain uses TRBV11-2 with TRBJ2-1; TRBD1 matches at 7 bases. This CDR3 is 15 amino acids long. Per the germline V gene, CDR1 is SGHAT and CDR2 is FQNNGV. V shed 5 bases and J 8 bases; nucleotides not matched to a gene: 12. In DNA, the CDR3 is TGTGCCAGCAGCCTCAGACAGGGAACGTACGATGAGCAGTTCTTC. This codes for CASSLRQGTYDEQFF.

The CDR3 DNA sequence: TGCGCCAGCAGCCAAGATGCAGGGGTGAACACTGAAGCTTTCTTT. Translating gives CASSQDAGVNTEAFF. The rearrangement joins TRBV4-3 to TRBJ1-1, with D tentatively TRBD1 (6 bases). V lost 0 bases, J lost 0 bases, and 8 bases lay in between. The germline CDR1 and CDR2 sequences are LGHNA and YSLEER. The CDR3 is made up of 15 amino acids.

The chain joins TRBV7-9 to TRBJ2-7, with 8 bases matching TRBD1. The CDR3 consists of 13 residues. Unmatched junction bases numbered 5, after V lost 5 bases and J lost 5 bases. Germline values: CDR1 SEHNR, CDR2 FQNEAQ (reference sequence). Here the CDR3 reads CASSPGQVHEQYF. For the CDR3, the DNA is TGTGCCAGCAGCCCGGGACAGGTACACGAGCAGTACTTC.

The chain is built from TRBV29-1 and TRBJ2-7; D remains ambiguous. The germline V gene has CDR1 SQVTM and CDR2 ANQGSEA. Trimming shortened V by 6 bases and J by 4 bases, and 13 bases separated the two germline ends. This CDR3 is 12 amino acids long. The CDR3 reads CSVKGTSYEQYF. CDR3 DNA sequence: TGCAGCGTGAAGGGCACGAGTTACGAGCAGTACTTC.

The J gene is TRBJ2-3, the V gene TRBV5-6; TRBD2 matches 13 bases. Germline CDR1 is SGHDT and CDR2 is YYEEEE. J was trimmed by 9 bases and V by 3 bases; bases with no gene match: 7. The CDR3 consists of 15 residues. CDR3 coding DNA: TGTGCCAGCAGCTCCGGACTAGCGGGGGAGAGGACGCAGTATTTT. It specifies CASSSGLAGERTQYF.

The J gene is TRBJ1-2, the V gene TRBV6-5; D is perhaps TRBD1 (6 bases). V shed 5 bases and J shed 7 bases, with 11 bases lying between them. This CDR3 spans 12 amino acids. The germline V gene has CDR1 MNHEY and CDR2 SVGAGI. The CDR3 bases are TGTGCCAGCAGTGTACAGGGTTTTGGCTACACCTTC. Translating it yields CASSVQGFGYTF.

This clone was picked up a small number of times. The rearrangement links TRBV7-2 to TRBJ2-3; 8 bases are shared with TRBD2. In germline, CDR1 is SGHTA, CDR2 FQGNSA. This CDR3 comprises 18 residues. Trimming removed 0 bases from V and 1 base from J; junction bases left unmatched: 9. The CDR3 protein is CASSLAPGLGLGTDTQYF. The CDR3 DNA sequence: TGTGCCAGCAGCTTAGCGCCGGGACTAGGGTTGGGCACAGATACGCAGTATTTT.

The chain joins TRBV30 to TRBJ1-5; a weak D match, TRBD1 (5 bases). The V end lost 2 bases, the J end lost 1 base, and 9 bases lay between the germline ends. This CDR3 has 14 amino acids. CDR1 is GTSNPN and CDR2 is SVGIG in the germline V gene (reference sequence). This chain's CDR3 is CAWSPTVSNQPQHF. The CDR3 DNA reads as TGTGCCTGGAGTCCGACAGTGAGCAATCAGCCCCAGCATTTT.

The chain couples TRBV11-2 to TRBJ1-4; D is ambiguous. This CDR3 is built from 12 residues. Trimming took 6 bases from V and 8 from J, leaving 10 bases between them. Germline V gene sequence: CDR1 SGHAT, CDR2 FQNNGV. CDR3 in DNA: TGTGCCAGCAGGGATGTCGAAGAAAAACTGTTTTTT. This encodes CASRDVEEKLFF.

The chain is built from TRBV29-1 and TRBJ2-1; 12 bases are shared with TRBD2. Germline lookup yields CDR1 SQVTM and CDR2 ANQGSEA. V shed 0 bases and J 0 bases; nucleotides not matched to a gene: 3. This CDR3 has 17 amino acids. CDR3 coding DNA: TGCAGCGTTGAAGATCGACTAGCGGGGGACTCCTACAATGAGCAGTTCTTC. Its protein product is CSVEDRLAGDSYNEQFF.

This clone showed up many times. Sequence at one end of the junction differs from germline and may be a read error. The CDR3 reads CASGQGILSF. The CDR3 DNA reads as TGTGCCAGCGGTCAGGGGATTTTATCCTTC. The chain employs TRBV2 and TRBJ2-4; D possibly corresponds to TRBD1 (6 bases). There are 10 residues in the CDR3. In germline, CDR1 is SNHLY, CDR2 FYNNEI.

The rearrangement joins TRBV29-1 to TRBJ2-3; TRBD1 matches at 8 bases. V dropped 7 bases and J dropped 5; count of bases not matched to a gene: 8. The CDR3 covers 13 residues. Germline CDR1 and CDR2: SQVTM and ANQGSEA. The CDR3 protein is CSAKDRARDTQYF. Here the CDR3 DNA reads TGCAGCGCAAAGGACAGGGCCAGAGATACGCAGTATTTT.

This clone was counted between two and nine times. CDR3 nucleotides: TGCAGCGTTCTCCTGAACAATGAGCAGTTCTTC. This sequence encodes CSVLLNNEQFF. The J gene is TRBJ2-1, the V gene TRBV29-1; D is unclear. Germline values: CDR1 SQVTM, CDR2 ANQGSEA. The V end was cut by 5 bases, the J end by 5 bases, with 7 bases between. The CDR3 has 11 amino acids.

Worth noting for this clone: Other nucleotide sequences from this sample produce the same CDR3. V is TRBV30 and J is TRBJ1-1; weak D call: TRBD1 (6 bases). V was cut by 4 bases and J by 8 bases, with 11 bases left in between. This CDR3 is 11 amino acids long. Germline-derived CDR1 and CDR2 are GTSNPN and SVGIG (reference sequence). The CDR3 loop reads CAWTEGTEAFF. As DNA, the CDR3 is TGTGCCTGGACAGAAGGGACAGAAGCTTTCTTT.

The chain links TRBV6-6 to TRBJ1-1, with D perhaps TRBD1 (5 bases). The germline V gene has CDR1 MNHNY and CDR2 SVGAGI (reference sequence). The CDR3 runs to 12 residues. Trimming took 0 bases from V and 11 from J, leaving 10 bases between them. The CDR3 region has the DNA TGTGCCAGCAGTTACTCCAAGGAGGGGGCTTTCTTT. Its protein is CASSYSKEGAFF.

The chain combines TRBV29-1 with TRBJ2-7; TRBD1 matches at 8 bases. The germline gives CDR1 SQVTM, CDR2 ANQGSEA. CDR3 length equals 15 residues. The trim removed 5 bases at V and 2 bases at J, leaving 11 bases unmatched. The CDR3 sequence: CSVTTPAGGPYEQYF. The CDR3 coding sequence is TGCAGCGTTACGACGCCCGCAGGGGGCCCCTACGAGCAGTACTTC.

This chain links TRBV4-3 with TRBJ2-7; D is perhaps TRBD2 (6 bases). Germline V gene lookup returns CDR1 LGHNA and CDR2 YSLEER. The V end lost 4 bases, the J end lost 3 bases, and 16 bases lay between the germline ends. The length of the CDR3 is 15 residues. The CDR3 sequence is CASSPTADGGYEQYF. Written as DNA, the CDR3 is TGCGCCAGCAGCCCAACCGCCGACGGGGGCTACGAGCAGTACTTC.